The rows below give T cell receptor beta chains drawn from one sample of a study of technical replicates of blood from four donors. Profiled with immunoSEQ multiplex PCR; TCRdb holds only in-frame clones, not every one. The table lists under 90,000 clones, roughly 94% of them singletons. Sequencing was carried out using T cells isolated from PBMCs. The receptors shown here come from a human donor in good health. Each CDR3 is given with its conserved first and last residue. D genes are given only for firm matches. The listing skips clone size in some rows; elsewhere it reads once, few, many or a size class.

v_gene: TRBV7-9; abundance: NA; j_gene: TRBJ2-7; d_gene: TRBD1; CDR3nt: TGTGCCAGCAGCGAGATCGGGACAGGGACCTACGAGCAGTACTTC; CDR3aa: CASSEIGTGTYEQYF
v_gene: TRBV29-1; abundance: NA; j_gene: TRBJ1-1; d_gene: NA; CDR3nt: TGCAGCTTGCGACAGGATAACACTGAAGCTTTCTTT; CDR3aa: CSLRQDNTEAFF
v_gene: TRBV6-5; abundance: NA; j_gene: TRBJ1-2; d_gene: TRBD1; CDR3nt: TGTGCCAGCTTTGGACAGGGTGCTAACTATGGCTACACCTTC; CDR3aa: CASFGQGANYGYTF
v_gene: TRBV28; abundance: NA; j_gene: TRBJ1-5; d_gene: TRBD1; CDR3nt: TGTGCCAGCAGTTTATCCGGACAGGGAAATCAGCCCCAGCATTTT; CDR3aa: CASSLSGQGNQPQHF
v_gene: TRBV11-2; abundance: NA; j_gene: TRBJ2-7; d_gene: NA; CDR3nt: TGTGCCAGCAGCTTAGTGGAGGGAAGCGCCTACGAGCAGTACTTC; CDR3aa: CASSLVEGSAYEQYF
v_gene: TRBV28; abundance: NA; j_gene: TRBJ2-1; d_gene: NA; CDR3nt: TGTGCCAGCAGTTTTCTTTCGCGGAGCCGCTCCTACAATGAGCAGTTCTTC; CDR3aa: CASSFLSRSRSYNEQFF
v_gene: TRBV29-1; abundance: NA; j_gene: TRBJ1-5; d_gene: TRBD1; CDR3nt: TGCAGCGTTGGGACAGGGGGCGATCAGCCCCAGCATTTT; CDR3aa: CSVGTGGDQPQHF
v_gene: TRBV30; abundance: once; j_gene: TRBJ2-2; d_gene: NA; CDR3nt: TGTGCCTGGAGTGTACTAGTGAACACCGGGGAGCTGTTTTTT; CDR3aa: CAWSVLVNTGELFF
v_gene: TRBV25-1; abundance: NA; j_gene: TRBJ2-5; d_gene: NA; CDR3nt: TGTGCCAGCACGCGAGAGACCCAGTACTTC; CDR3aa: CASTRETQYF
v_gene: TRBV15; abundance: NA; j_gene: TRBJ2-1; d_gene: NA; CDR3nt: TGTGCCACCAGCAGCCTGACTGATTTGGTGTGGGGCTCGCAGTTCTTC; CDR3aa: CATSSLTDLVWGSQFF
v_gene: TRBV28; abundance: NA; j_gene: TRBJ1-1; d_gene: NA; CDR3nt: TGTGCCAGCAGTCCAGGGGACCGGGACACTGAAGCTTTCTTT; CDR3aa: CASSPGDRDTEAFF
v_gene: TRBV27; abundance: NA; j_gene: TRBJ1-2; d_gene: TRBD1; CDR3nt: TGTGCCAGCAGCCCTACAGGGGACTATGGCTACACCTTC; CDR3aa: CASSPTGDYGYTF
v_gene: TRBV4-2; abundance: NA; j_gene: TRBJ2-5; d_gene: NA; CDR3nt: TGTGCCAGCAGCCAAGAGTGGCTAGCGGAGACCCAGTACTTC; CDR3aa: CASSQEWLAETQYF
v_gene: TRBV6-5; abundance: NA; j_gene: TRBJ2-7; d_gene: TRBD1; CDR3nt: TGTGCCAGCAGTGCCGGGACAGGTTCCCACGAGCAGTACTTC; CDR3aa: CASSAGTGSHEQYF
v_gene: TRBV5-1; abundance: NA; j_gene: TRBJ2-1; d_gene: TRBD1; CDR3nt: TGCGCCAGCAGCTTGGTAGTCGGACAGGGGAACATCAATGAGCAGTTCTTC; CDR3aa: CASSLVVGQGNINEQFF
v_gene: TRBV7-2; abundance: NA; j_gene: TRBJ1-4; d_gene: NA; CDR3nt: TGTGCCAGCAGCCAATCCACAGACATTTATGAAAAACTGTTTTTT; CDR3aa: CASSQSTDIYEKLFF
v_gene: TRBV19; abundance: NA; j_gene: TRBJ1-5; d_gene: NA; CDR3nt: TGTGCCAGTAGTATTGTCTCTAGCAATCAGCCCCAGCATTTT; CDR3aa: CASSIVSSNQPQHF
v_gene: TRBV4-1; abundance: once; j_gene: TRBJ2-5; d_gene: NA; CDR3nt: TGCGCCAGCAGCCAAGTGGACGGGAGTCCGAAGACCCAGTACTTC; CDR3aa: CASSQVDGSPKTQYF
v_gene: TRBV7-9; abundance: NA; j_gene: TRBJ1-1; d_gene: TRBD1; CDR3nt: TGTGCCAGCAGTTTGGACAGGCCGAACACTGAAGCTTTCTTT; CDR3aa: CASSLDRPNTEAFF
v_gene: TRBV10-3; abundance: NA; j_gene: TRBJ1-2; d_gene: NA; CDR3nt: TGTGCCATCGCGGCAGCCGCGGATGGCTACACCTTC; CDR3aa: CAIAAAADGYTF
v_gene: TRBV5-6; abundance: medium-sized; j_gene: TRBJ2-3; d_gene: TRBD2; CDR3nt: TGTGCCAGCAGCGCACTAGCGGGGGGGCTAGGTACGCAGTATTTT; CDR3aa: CASSALAGGLGTQYF
v_gene: TRBV12-5; abundance: NA; j_gene: TRBJ2-1; d_gene: TRBD2; CDR3nt: TGTGCTAGTGGTTTCTCCCCTGGACTAGCGGGGACCTACAATGAGCAGTTCTTC; CDR3aa: CASGFSPGLAGTYNEQFF
v_gene: TRBV6-1; abundance: once; j_gene: TRBJ1-4; d_gene: NA; CDR3nt: TGTGCCAGCAGTGTAGAGGGAGAAAAACTGTTTTTT; CDR3aa: CASSVEGEKLFF
v_gene: TRBV10-1; abundance: once; j_gene: TRBJ2-2; d_gene: TRBD1; CDR3nt: TGCGCCAGCAGTGACCGGACAGGGGTCGGGGAGCTGTTTTTT; CDR3aa: CASSDRTGVGELFF
v_gene: TRBV28; abundance: NA; j_gene: TRBJ2-5; d_gene: TRBD2; CDR3nt: TGTGCCAGCAGTTTTGCAGCGGGAGGGCCGGAGACCCAGTACTTC; CDR3aa: CASSFAAGGPETQYF
v_gene: TRBV28; abundance: NA; j_gene: TRBJ1-4; d_gene: TRBD1; CDR3nt: TGTGCCAGCAGTACAGGGGGAAATAATGAAAAACTGTTTTTT; CDR3aa: CASSTGGNNEKLFF
v_gene: TRBV30; abundance: NA; j_gene: TRBJ2-3; d_gene: TRBD2; CDR3nt: TGTGCCTGGAGCCTGGGGCTCGGACTAGCGGGTTCAGATACGCAGTATTTT; CDR3aa: CAWSLGLGLAGSDTQYF
v_gene: TRBV6-1; abundance: NA; j_gene: TRBJ2-1; d_gene: NA; CDR3nt: TGTGCCAGAGGGGGTTTTTCGGATGAGCAGTTCTTC; CDR3aa: CARGGFSDEQFF
v_gene: TRBV5-4; abundance: NA; j_gene: TRBJ2-7; d_gene: TRBD1; CDR3nt: TGTGCCAGCAGCTCCGGGACAGGGGCCTACGAGCAGTACTTC; CDR3aa: CASSSGTGAYEQYF
v_gene: TRBV30; abundance: NA; j_gene: TRBJ2-1; d_gene: TRBD2; CDR3nt: TGTGCCTGGGTAGCGGGGGGGTGGGACAATGAGCAGTTCTTC; CDR3aa: CAWVAGGWDNEQFF
v_gene: TRBV6-5; abundance: NA; j_gene: TRBJ2-2; d_gene: TRBD2; CDR3nt: TGTGCCAGCAGTTCTAGCGGGGACACCGGGGAGCTGTTTTTT; CDR3aa: CASSSSGDTGELFF
v_gene: TRBV30; abundance: NA; j_gene: TRBJ1-2; d_gene: NA; CDR3nt: TGTGCCTGGATCGGACGGGGGTGGAGCTATGGCTACACCTTC; CDR3aa: CAWIGRGWSYGYTF
v_gene: TRBV6-5; abundance: NA; j_gene: TRBJ1-3; d_gene: NA; CDR3nt: TGTGCCAGCAGTAGGGACATCGGCTCTGGAAACACCATATATTTT; CDR3aa: CASSRDIGSGNTIYF
v_gene: TRBV19; abundance: NA; j_gene: TRBJ2-3; d_gene: TRBD2; CDR3nt: TGTGCCAGTAGTGCTAGCGGGTACACAGATACGCAGTATTTT; CDR3aa: CASSASGYTDTQYF
v_gene: TRBV9; abundance: NA; j_gene: TRBJ1-6; d_gene: TRBD1; CDR3nt: TGTGCCAGCAGCGCCACCCCCGGGACAGACAATTCACCCCTCCACTTT; CDR3aa: CASSATPGTDNSPLHF
v_gene: TRBV7-9; abundance: NA; j_gene: TRBJ1-4; d_gene: NA; CDR3nt: TGTGCCAGCAGCGCGGGGGGGGACATTAAAAAACTGTTTTTT; CDR3aa: CASSAGGDIKKLFF
v_gene: TRBV4-1; abundance: NA; j_gene: TRBJ1-2; d_gene: TRBD1; CDR3nt: TGCGCCAGCAGCCCTTACGGTCAGGGGGATGGCTACACCTTC; CDR3aa: CASSPYGQGDGYTF
v_gene: TRBV6-5; abundance: once; j_gene: TRBJ2-1; d_gene: NA; CDR3nt: TGTGCCAGTACTTCCGGGGACTCCTACAATGAGCAGTTCTTC; CDR3aa: CASTSGDSYNEQFF
v_gene: TRBV7-9; abundance: NA; j_gene: TRBJ2-5; d_gene: NA; CDR3nt: TGTGCCAGCAGCTTAGGGGGCAGGGGGGATCCGACCCAGTACTTC; CDR3aa: CASSLGGRGDPTQYF
v_gene: TRBV11-3; abundance: NA; j_gene: TRBJ2-2; d_gene: TRBD2; CDR3nt: TGTGCCAGCAGCTTAGATTTGAGGGTCGGCGGGAGTCCCACCCCCGGGGAGCTGTTTTTT; CDR3aa: CASSLDLRVGGSPTPGELFF
v_gene: TRBV19; abundance: NA; j_gene: TRBJ2-7; d_gene: NA; CDR3nt: TGTGCCAGTAGCCCCGGGAACACCTACGAGCAGTACTTC; CDR3aa: CASSPGNTYEQYF
v_gene: TRBV2; abundance: NA; j_gene: TRBJ1-1; d_gene: TRBD1; CDR3nt: TGTGCCAGCAGTGAAATGGGACAGGGCACTGAAGCTTTCTTT; CDR3aa: CASSEMGQGTEAFF
v_gene: TRBV30; abundance: NA; j_gene: TRBJ1-2; d_gene: TRBD1; CDR3nt: TGTGCCTGGAGTATCGGGACAGGGGCCAACTATGGCTACACCTTC; CDR3aa: CAWSIGTGANYGYTF
v_gene: TRBV19; abundance: NA; j_gene: TRBJ1-5; d_gene: TRBD1; CDR3nt: TGTGCCAGTAGTATCCCAGGGGGCAGGCAGCCCCAGCATTTT; CDR3aa: CASSIPGGRQPQHF
v_gene: TRBV19; abundance: NA; j_gene: TRBJ2-3; d_gene: NA; CDR3nt: TGTGCCAGTAGTAGAGACAGGGGAGGGGGCACAGATACGCAGTATTTT; CDR3aa: CASSRDRGGGTDTQYF
v_gene: TRBV11-2; abundance: NA; j_gene: TRBJ2-7; d_gene: NA; CDR3nt: TGTGCCAGCAGCTTAGCCACCCTTGAGCCGAACTTC; CDR3aa: CASSLATLEPNF
v_gene: TRBV9; abundance: NA; j_gene: TRBJ2-7; d_gene: NA; CDR3nt: TGTGCCAGCAGCGTAGCTACGGGGAGCTACGAGCAGTACTTC; CDR3aa: CASSVATGSYEQYF
v_gene: TRBV7-2; abundance: NA; j_gene: TRBJ2-1; d_gene: TRBD2; CDR3nt: TGTGCCAGCAGAACTAGCGGTTCCTACAATGAGCAGTTCTTC; CDR3aa: CASRTSGSYNEQFF